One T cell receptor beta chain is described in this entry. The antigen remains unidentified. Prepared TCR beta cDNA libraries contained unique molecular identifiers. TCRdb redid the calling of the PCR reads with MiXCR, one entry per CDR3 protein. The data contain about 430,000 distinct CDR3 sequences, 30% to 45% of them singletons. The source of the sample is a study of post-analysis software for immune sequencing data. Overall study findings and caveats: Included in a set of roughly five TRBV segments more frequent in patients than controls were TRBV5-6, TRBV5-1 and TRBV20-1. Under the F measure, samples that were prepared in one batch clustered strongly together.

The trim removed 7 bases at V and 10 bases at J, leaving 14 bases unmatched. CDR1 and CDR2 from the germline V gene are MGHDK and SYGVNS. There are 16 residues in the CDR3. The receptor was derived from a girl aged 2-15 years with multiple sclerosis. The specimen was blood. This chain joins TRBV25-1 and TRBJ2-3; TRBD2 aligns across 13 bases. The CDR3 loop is CASIPPGLAGEEPQYF. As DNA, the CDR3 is TGTGCCAGCATCCCCCCAGGACTAGCGGGAGAAGAACCGCAGTATTTT.